A single sample gave rise to the 28 T cell receptor beta chains below, sequenced in a study of technical replicates of blood from a handful of donors. The repertoire was sequenced with immunoSEQ multiplex PCR; TCRdb's copy has only in-frame clones and lacks some. In the table there are tens of thousands of clones, 75% to 95% of which are singletons. The specimen sequenced was T cells isolated from PBMCs. These TCRs come from a human donor in good health. Some clones in this sample may be carry-over from other donors' samples.

The V and J genes are TRBV4-2 and TRBJ2-7; 11 positions agree with TRBD1. This CDR3 spans 15 amino acids. J was trimmed by 3 bases and V by 0 bases; bases with no gene match: 1. Germline V gives CDR1 LGHNA, CDR2 YNFKEQ. The CDR3 loop reads CASSQEGTGGYEQYF. The CDR3 DNA reads TGTGCCAGCAGCCAAGAAGGGACAGGGGGCTACGAGCAGTACTTC.

The sample holds one count of this clone. The chain has TRBV5-1 and TRBJ2-7; 9 bases align to TRBD1. Germline V gene data show CDR1 as SGHRS and CDR2 as YFSETQ. The V segment lost 3 bases and the J segment 4 bases; nucleotides outside the gene matches: 8. CDR3 length: 15 residues. The CDR3 sequence: CASSSRGTGMYEQYF. In nucleotides, the CDR3 is TGCGCCAGCAGCTCACGCGGGACAGGGATGTACGAGCAGTACTTC.

This clone has a single count. The chain is built from TRBV5-1 and TRBJ1-5; D gene ambiguous. The CDR3 is 13 residues long. Trimming pared 4 bases from V and 5 bases from J, leaving 10 bases between. Germline V gene sequence: CDR1 SGHRS, CDR2 YFSETQ. The CDR3 region has the DNA TGCGCCAGCAGCCTAGATCCAGATCAGCCCCAGCATTTT. This translates into CASSLDPDQPQHF.

The chain recombines TRBV29-1 with TRBJ2-7; a weak D match, TRBD1 (5 bases). The V end lost 5 bases, the J end lost 2 bases, and 10 bases lay between the germline ends. This CDR3 contains 12 residues. Germline V lookup: CDR1 SQVTM, CDR2 ANQGSEA. The CDR3 DNA is TGCAGCGTTCAGCGACAGCCCTACGAGCAGTACTTC. The encoded protein is CSVQRQPYEQYF.

The genes are TRBV2 and TRBJ2-7, with D uncertain. CDR1 and CDR2 (germline): SNHLY, FYNNEI. CDR3 length: 12 amino acids. V dropped 6 bases and J dropped 2 bases, with 8 bases sitting between them. The CDR3 DNA reads as TGTGCCAGCAGACGGAGCCCCTACGAGCAGTACTTC. It is translated as CASRRSPYEQYF.

This clone was seen only a few times. The chain carries TRBV5-4 and TRBJ2-2, with D maybe TRBD1 (6 bases). V lost 2 bases and J 1 base, leaving 18 bases between the germline ends. Germline V gene lookup returns CDR1 SGHNT and CDR2 YYREEE (reference sequence). CDR3 length: 18 residues. CDR3 loop: CASSFRDLHRENTGELFF. In DNA form, the CDR3 reads TGTGCCAGCAGCTTCCGAGACCTGCACAGGGAGAACACCGGGGAGCTGTTTTTT.

The chain is built from TRBV5-6 and TRBJ1-5; D remains unclear. The V end was cut by 5 bases, the J end by 2 bases, with 14 bases between. CDR3 length: 15 amino acids. The germline V gene has CDR1 SGHDT and CDR2 YYEEEE. The CDR3: CASRLRGSGNQPQHF. For the CDR3, the DNA is TGTGCCAGCAGATTGAGAGGGTCGGGCAATCAGCCCCAGCATTTT.

The chain has TRBV7-6 and TRBJ2-1; TRBD2 might be the D (5 bases). The CDR3 runs to 15 residues. Germline CDR1 and CDR2: SGHVS and FNYEAQ. The V gene lost 5 bases and the J gene lost 4 bases, with 15 bases spanning the gap. The CDR3 bases are TGTGCCAGCAGCGCTTACCGCGGGTCGTACAATGAGCAGTTCTTC. Protein: CASSAYRGSYNEQFF.

The chain couples TRBV7-9 to TRBJ1-2; TRBD1 might be the D (6 bases). Trimming stripped 5 bases from V and 6 bases from J, with 10 bases between. Germline CDR1 reads SEHNR; CDR2 reads FQNEAQ (reference sequence). The CDR3 sequence is 12 residues long. CDR3 amino acids: CASSPGGHGYTF. CDR3 in DNA: TGTGCCAGCAGCCCCGGGGGGCATGGCTACACCTTC.

The chain couples TRBV5-1 to TRBJ2-5; D might be TRBD1 (6 bases). V lost 4 bases to trimming and J lost 1 base, with 8 bases between them. The CDR3 totals 13 residues. Germline V lookup: CDR1 SGHRS, CDR2 YFSETQ. The CDR3 sequence is CASSPDSQETQYF. DNA of the CDR3: TGCGCCAGCAGCCCGGACAGCCAAGAGACCCAGTACTTC.

The rearrangement uses TRBV11-3 and TRBJ1-1, with 8 bases aligning to TRBD1. This CDR3 is built from 16 residues. J lost 4 bases, V lost 4 bases, and 11 bases had no gene match. CDR1 and CDR2 (germline): SGHNT, YENEEA. The CDR3 loop reads CASSSRRGPLSTEAFF. The CDR3 nucleotides are TGTGCCAGCAGCTCGCGCAGGGGGCCCCTGAGCACTGAAGCTTTCTTT.

The CDR3 coding sequence is TGTGCCAGCAGTTTCGACAGACTGGGGTACAATGAGCAGTTCTTC. Its translation: CASSFDRLGYNEQFF. The chain uses TRBV27 and TRBJ2-1; a possible D gene is TRBD1 (5 bases). Trimming took off 3 bases at V and 4 bases at J, with 13 bases between the two ends. Germline CDR1 MNHEY, CDR2 SMNVEV (reference sequence). The CDR3 spans 15 residues.

The chain couples TRBV5-5 to TRBJ1-2; TRBD1 matches 8 bases. The CDR3 is 13 amino acids. Germline trimming cut 2 bases from V and 6 bases from J; bases unmatched to any gene: 3. CDR1 is SGHKS and CDR2 is YYEKEE in the germline V gene (reference sequence). CDR3 bases: TGTGCCAGCAGCTTCCCGACAGGGGATGGCTACACCTTC. This sequence encodes CASSFPTGDGYTF.

This clone was detected once. The J gene is TRBJ1-5, the V gene TRBV19, with D uncertain. The CDR3 length is 15 residues. Trimming stripped 5 bases from V and 0 bases from J, with 11 bases between. The germline gives CDR1 LNHDA, CDR2 SQIVND (reference sequence). CDR3 sequence (DNA): TGTGCCAGTAGTCAGACACCTAATAGCAATCAGCCCCAGCATTTT. Protein product: CASSQTPNSNQPQHF.

The chain joins TRBV27 to TRBJ2-7; 13 bases agree with TRBD2. V lost 5 bases to trimming and J lost 7 bases; unmatched junction nucleotides: 8. The CDR3 has 15 amino acids. Germline V gene lookup returns CDR1 MNHEY and CDR2 SMNVEV (reference sequence). The CDR3 is CASSVGLAGVGEQYF. As DNA, the CDR3 is TGTGCCAGCAGTGTCGGACTAGCGGGAGTCGGAGAGCAGTACTTC.

The CDR3 DNA reads TGCGCCAGCAGTGAGTCATGGCCAAACACTGAAGCTTTCTTT. Its translation: CASSESWPNTEAFF. This chain joins TRBV10-1 and TRBJ1-1; D unclear. The V gene lost 0 bases and the J gene lost 2 bases, with 7 bases spanning the gap. This CDR3 region has 14 residues. CDR1 is WNHNN, CDR2 SYGVQD, per germline (reference sequence).

The rearrangement uses TRBV7-9 and TRBJ1-1; weak D call: TRBD1 (5 bases). The CDR3 contains 13 residues. Germline V gene sequence: CDR1 SEHNR, CDR2 FQNEAQ (reference sequence). Deletions cut 0 bases from V and 7 bases from J, with 9 bases between. The DNA of the CDR3 is TGTGCCAGCAGCTTAGCGCAGCAGGGTGAAGCTTTCTTT. Its translation is CASSLAQQGEAFF. Using reference TRBV7-9 and TRBJ1-1 for the parts outside the CDR3, the full variable domain is DTGVSQNPRHKITKRGQNVTFRCDPISEHNRLYWYRQTLGQGPEFLTYFQNEAQLEKSRLLSDRFSAERPKGSFSTLEIQRTEQGDSAMYLCASSLAQQGEAFFGQGTRLTVV.

The CDR3 sequence: CASSAGGPQFF. The CDR3, as DNA: TGTGCCAGCAGCGCGGGGGGGCCCCAGTTCTTC. V usage is TRBV9 and J usage is TRBJ2-1; 8 bases are a match to TRBD2. CDR1 is SGDLS and CDR2 is YYNGEE in the germline V gene. The CDR3 contains 11 residues. Germline trimming cut 3 bases from V and 13 bases from J; bases unmatched to any gene: 3.

The CDR3 DNA is TGTGCCAGCAGCTTTCGACTGAAAGGGGGCACAGATACGCAGTATTTT. Translated, it gives CASSFRLKGGTDTQYF. The chain joins TRBV5-6 to TRBJ2-3, with D tentatively TRBD1 (5 bases). The CDR3 is made up of 16 amino acids. CDR1 SGHDT and CDR2 YYEEEE come from the germline V gene. Trimming cost V 2 bases and J 1 base, with 14 bases left between them.

The chain is built from TRBV6-5 and TRBJ1-1; 9 positions agree with TRBD1. In germline, CDR1 is MNHEY, CDR2 SVGAGI. The ends lost 5 bases at V and 5 bases at J; junction bases unmatched: 3. This CDR3 contains 13 residues. The CDR3 region has the DNA TGTGCCAGCAGTCGACAGGGGGTGACTGAAGCTTTCTTT. Translated, it gives CASSRQGVTEAFF.

This chain joins TRBV29-1 and TRBJ1-1, with 11 bases matching TRBD1. The germline gives CDR1 SQVTM, CDR2 ANQGSEA. The junction had 3 bases not matched to a gene; V was cut back by 7 bases and J by 5 bases. This CDR3 spans 12 amino acids. The CDR3 sequence is CSAGTGGTEAFF. Written as DNA, the CDR3 is TGCAGCGCTGGGACAGGGGGGACTGAAGCTTTCTTT. The full variable domain, completed using reference TRBV29-1 and TRBJ1-1, is SAVISQKPSRDICQRGTSLTIQCQVDSQVTMMFWYRQQPGQSLTLIATANQGSEATYESGFVIDKFPISRPNLTFSTLTVSNMSPEDSSIYLCSAGTGGTEAFFGQGTRLTVV.

The chain joins TRBV13 to TRBJ2-7; D call uncertain. The CDR3 runs 13 residues. Trimming cost V 5 bases and J 0 bases, with 8 bases left between them. Germline CDR1 and CDR2: PRHDT and FYEKMQ (reference sequence). The CDR3 loop reads CASSQTVSYEQYF. CDR3 DNA: TGTGCCAGCAGCCAAACAGTCTCCTACGAGCAGTACTTC.

CDR3 coding DNA: TGCGCCAGCAGCTACACGGGACTAGCGGGGGGGCCGATAGATACGCAGTATTTT. Protein sequence: CASSYTGLAGGPIDTQYF. The rearrangement links TRBV5-1 to TRBJ2-3; 16 positions match TRBD2. V shed 3 bases and J 5 bases; nucleotides not matched to a gene: 9. This CDR3 region has 18 residues. Germline V lookup: CDR1 SGHRS, CDR2 YFSETQ.

This clone has just one count. This sequence joins TRBV5-1 and TRBJ1-3; 9 bases line up with TRBD1. The CDR3 covers 18 residues. The germline CDR1 and CDR2 sequences are SGHRS and YFSETQ. V gave up 4 bases and J gave up 1 base; unmatched junction bases: 12. The CDR3 nucleotides are TGCGCCAGCAGCCCCGGGACAGGGAGAAGTAGTTCTGGAAACACCATATATTTT. This codes for CASSPGTGRSSSGNTIYF.

This chain uses TRBV11-2 with TRBJ2-7; tentative D call: TRBD1 (5 bases). Looked up from germline, CDR1 is SGHAT and CDR2 is FQNNGV. The CDR3 contains 20 residues. Trimming shortened V by 0 bases and J by 0 bases, and 24 bases separated the two germline ends. CDR3 sequence: CASSLEDSPDALTTSYEQYF. In nucleotides, the CDR3 is TGTGCCAGCAGCTTAGAAGACAGCCCAGACGCTCTAACGACCTCCTACGAGCAGTACTTC.

The V and J genes are TRBV11-2 and TRBJ2-7; D not certain. V was trimmed by 3 bases and J by 3 bases, leaving 12 bases between them. Germline CDR1 reads SGHAT; CDR2 reads FQNNGV. This CDR3 region has 14 residues. The CDR3 DNA reads TGTGCCAGCAGCTTCGGTACAGCAGACTACGAGCAGTACTTC. Its translation: CASSFGTADYEQYF.

Here the CDR3 reads CASSLKGKGAGIQYF. CDR3 bases: TGTGCCAGCAGCTTAAAAGGAAAGGGGGCGGGCATTCAGTACTTC. The genes are TRBV7-3 and TRBJ2-4; 7 nucleotides agree with TRBD1. Germline V CDR1 and CDR2: SGHTA, FQGTGA. After removal of 1 base from V and 9 bases from J, the junction contained 9 bases not matched to a gene. This CDR3 has 15 residues.

The rearrangement joins TRBV11-2 to TRBJ1-3; 12 nucleotides align to TRBD1. This CDR3 comprises 18 residues. V was pared by 6 bases and J by 4 bases, with 13 bases of the junction left unmatched. Germline V CDR1 and CDR2: SGHAT, FQNNGV. CDR3 in amino acids: CASRRPGTGGKGGNTIYF. CDR3 nucleotides: TGTGCCAGCAGACGTCCCGGGACAGGGGGCAAAGGAGGAAACACCATATATTTT.